One and the same sample provided the 25 T cell receptor beta chains below, sequenced in a study of blood T cell repertoires in COVID-19. Libraries were prepared by immunoSEQ multiplex PCR; TCRdb keeps only in-frame clonotypes and omits some of them. The sample has more than 250,000 clones, around 88% seen once; the top ten hold approximately 5.7%. Source material: PBMCs or T cells enriched from blood (not recorded which). These TCRs come from a woman in her thirties or forties who had recovered from COVID-19.

This chain joins TRBV11-2 and TRBJ2-1, with TRBD1 identical over 7 bases. Losses at the gene ends were 2 bases for V and 0 bases for J; bases not matched to a gene: 4. Germline-derived CDR1 and CDR2 are SGHAT and FQNNGV. The CDR3 runs 16 residues. The CDR3 here is CASSLPRGSSYNEQFF. As DNA, the CDR3 is TGTGCCAGCAGCTTACCCAGGGGGAGCTCCTACAATGAGCAGTTCTTC.

This clone was seen once. V and J are TRBV25-1 and TRBJ2-1; 8 positions agree with TRBD2. The CDR3 is made up of 15 amino acids. J lost 8 bases, V lost 4 bases, and 10 bases had no gene match. Germline V gives CDR1 MGHDK, CDR2 SYGVNS. The CDR3 reads CASSGAGGGLDEQFF. The CDR3 region has the DNA TGTGCCAGCAGTGGTGCGGGAGGAGGGCTGGATGAGCAGTTCTTC.

This sequence joins TRBV7-3 and TRBJ2-3; 9 bases agree with TRBD2. Germline CDR1 is SGHTA and CDR2 is FQGTGA. The length of the CDR3 is 17 residues. With 5 bases clipped from V and 4 bases from J, the junction kept 13 bases outside the gene matches. In nucleotides, the CDR3 is TGTGCCAGCAGCCCTGCCGGTGATAGCGGGAGCTCAGATACGCAGTATTTT. Residues: CASSPAGDSGSSDTQYF.

This chain connects TRBV7-6 to TRBJ2-3, with 8 bases matching TRBD2. The J segment lost 0 bases and the V segment lost 7 bases, leaving 9 bases of the junction unmatched. The length of the CDR3 is 16 residues. Germline CDR1 reads SGHVS; CDR2 reads FNYEAQ. The CDR3 coding sequence is TGTGCCAGCACCCTAGGACAGCGGGGGAGCACAGATACGCAGTATTTT. Amino acids: CASTLGQRGSTDTQYF.

This clone was recorded only once. The chain links TRBV9 to TRBJ2-5; D not certain. The CDR3 is 15 amino acids. V gave up 0 bases and J gave up 4 bases, with 13 bases separating them. Germline CDR1 SGDLS, CDR2 YYNGEE. CDR3 region: CASSVAGHDLETQYF. CDR3 DNA sequence: TGTGCCAGCAGCGTAGCTGGGCATGATTTAGAGACCCAGTACTTC.

The chain joins TRBV5-4 to TRBJ2-3; 7 bases fit TRBD2. The length of the CDR3 is 15 residues. Germline CDR1 reads SGHNT; CDR2 reads YYREEE (reference sequence). Unmatched junction bases numbered 5, after V lost 4 bases and J lost 0 bases. Here the CDR3 DNA reads TGTGCCAGCAGCGGTAGCGGGCGGAGCACAGATACGCAGTATTTT. This encodes CASSGSGRSTDTQYF.

The V gene is TRBV2, the J gene TRBJ2-3; no clear D. With 4 bases removed from V and 5 bases from J, the gap between germline ends came to 16 bases. The CDR3 covers 15 residues. Germline V gives CDR1 SNHLY, CDR2 FYNNEI. CDR3 sequence: CASSGRRGVGDTQYF. CDR3 coding DNA: TGTGCCAGCAGTGGGCGTAGAGGAGTCGGAGATACGCAGTATTTT.

The genes are TRBV7-2 and TRBJ2-7; TRBD1 might be the D (5 bases). This CDR3 contains 14 residues. V was clipped by 5 bases and J by 1 base, with 12 bases between them. Germline-derived CDR1 and CDR2 are SGHTA and FQGNSA. CDR3 amino acids: CASSTSSGSYEQYF. CDR3 in DNA: TGTGCCAGCAGCACTTCCTCAGGGTCCTACGAGCAGTACTTC.

This clone showed up just once. The rearrangement links TRBV9 to TRBJ2-7; D is possibly TRBD1 (5 bases). This CDR3 is 17 amino acids long. V was trimmed by 0 bases and J by 0 bases, leaving 16 bases between them. Germline CDR1 and CDR2: SGDLS and YYNGEE. CDR3 coding DNA: TGTGCCAGCAGCGTAGGGCAGGGTCTACCTACCTCCTACGAGCAGTACTTC. It translates to CASSVGQGLPTSYEQYF.

V is TRBV3-1 (or the pseudogene TRBV3-2) and J is TRBJ2-1, with a tentative D call TRBD2 (7 bases). Germline loops: CDR1 LGHDT, CDR2 YNNKEL (reference sequence). The CDR3 extends over 14 amino acids. V was cut by 0 bases and J by 9 bases, with 12 bases left in between. CDR3: CASSQEGGASEQFF. The CDR3 DNA follows: TGTGCCAGCAGCCAAGAAGGGGGGGCGTCTGAGCAGTTCTTC.

V usage is TRBV7-2 and J usage is TRBJ2-3; 13 nucleotides align to TRBD2. CDR1 and CDR2 from the germline V gene are SGHTA and FQGNSA. The CDR3 runs 15 residues. The V gene end was trimmed by 4 bases and the J gene end by 7 bases; junction bases not matched to a gene: 5. The CDR3 loop is CASSSGLAGEYTQYF. The CDR3, as DNA: TGTGCCAGCAGCTCCGGACTAGCGGGAGAATATACGCAGTATTTT.

The chain joins TRBV7-8 to TRBJ1-4, with D hard to call. The germline V and J ends were trimmed by 5 bases and 0 bases, with 10 bases remaining between them. The germline gives CDR1 SGHVS, CDR2 FQNEAQ. The CDR3 extends over 15 amino acids. The CDR3 sequence: CASSPRGATNEKLFF. CDR3 nucleotide sequence: TGTGCCAGCAGCCCTCGCGGGGCAACTAATGAAAAACTGTTTTTT.

This rearrangement joins TRBV6-1 to TRBJ1-5, with 8 nucleotides matching TRBD1. Germline CDR1 reads MNHNS; CDR2 reads SASEGT. V shed 3 bases and J 6 bases; nucleotides not matched to a gene: 4. The CDR3 covers 14 residues. The CDR3 spells CASSEGQVRQPQHF. CDR3 bases: TGTGCCAGCAGTGAGGGACAGGTCCGTCAGCCCCAGCATTTT.

The J gene is TRBJ2-5, the V gene TRBV7-2; D is ambiguous. From germline, CDR1 is SGHTA and CDR2 FQGNSA. The V gene lost 1 base and the J gene lost 9 bases, with 12 bases spanning the gap. CDR3 length: 13 amino acids. CDR3 sequence: CASSLGRSEAQYF. In DNA, the CDR3 is TGTGCCAGCAGCTTAGGACGGTCTGAGGCCCAGTACTTC.

This CDR3 reads CASSQGTGETQYF. The CDR3 nucleotides read TGTGCCAGCTCACAAGGGACAGGGGAGACCCAGTACTTC. The rearrangement links TRBV18 to TRBJ2-5, with 9 bases matching TRBD1. Germline CDR1 reads KGHSH; CDR2 reads LQKENI. Losses at the gene ends were 4 bases for V and 5 bases for J; bases not matched to a gene: 2. The CDR3 consists of 13 residues.

The V call is TRBV9, the J call TRBJ2-1; a possible D gene is TRBD2 (6 bases). Trimming pared 2 bases from V and 2 bases from J, leaving 11 bases between. The CDR3 runs to 15 residues. Germline CDR1 reads SGDLS; CDR2 reads YYNGEE. This CDR3 is CASSVSSDTYNEQFF. The DNA for the CDR3 is TGTGCCAGCAGCGTCTCTAGCGACACCTACAATGAGCAGTTCTTC.

The V call is TRBV7-3, the J call TRBJ1-6; 11 bases align to TRBD1. V trimming: 1 base; J trimming: 11 bases; junction bases outside the gene matches: 13. The germline V gene has CDR1 SGHTA and CDR2 FQGTGA. This CDR3 has 18 residues. Here the CDR3 reads CASSLRGTGGLGTAPLHF. The CDR3 DNA reads TGTGCCAGCAGCTTAAGGGGGACAGGGGGTTTAGGAACTGCACCCCTCCACTTT.

The chain couples TRBV9 to TRBJ2-5; D might be TRBD1 (5 bases). The CDR3 totals 16 residues. Germline CDR1 and CDR2: SGDLS and YYNGEE. V was pared by 0 bases and J by 2 bases, with 14 bases between. CDR3 in amino acids: CASSVGGLGHQETQYF. In nucleotides, the CDR3 is TGTGCCAGCAGCGTAGGGGGCCTTGGGCATCAAGAGACCCAGTACTTC.

The V gene is TRBV6-5, the J gene TRBJ2-2; tentative D call: TRBD1 (6 bases). The CDR3 length is 12 residues. In germline, CDR1 is MNHEY, CDR2 SVGAGI. The V end lost 10 bases, the J end lost 4 bases, and 10 bases lay between the germline ends. The CDR3 reads CATTGFTGELFF. CDR3 in DNA: TGTGCCACCACAGGGTTCACCGGGGAGCTGTTTTTT.

The gene calls are TRBV7-3 and TRBJ2-2, with 7 nucleotides matching TRBD2. The CDR3 is made up of 17 amino acids. The ends lost 3 bases at V and 0 bases at J; junction bases unmatched: 7. Per germline, CDR1 SGHTA and CDR2 FQGTGA. The chain's CDR3 is CASSFLAAGPNTGELFF. The CDR3 coding sequence is TGTGCCAGCAGCTTTCTTGCAGCGGGACCGAACACCGGGGAGCTGTTTTTT. The full variable domain, completed using reference TRBV7-3 and TRBJ2-2, is GAGVSQTPSNKVTEKGKYVELRCDPISGHTALYWYRQSLGQGPEFLIYFQGTGAADDSGLPNDRFFAVRPEGSVSTLKIQRTERGDSAVYLCASSFLAAGPNTGELFFGEGSRLTVL.

This chain joins TRBV15 and TRBJ1-1, with TRBD1 matching 9 bases. V lost 1 base and J lost 5; bases outside the gene matches: 5. CDR1 is LNHNV and CDR2 is YYDKDF in the germline V gene (reference sequence). CDR3 length equals 15 residues. CDR3 sequence: CATSRGGQGGTEAFF. CDR3 DNA sequence: TGTGCCACCAGCAGAGGGGGACAGGGCGGGACTGAAGCTTTCTTT.

This clone appeared once. The chain couples TRBV5-4 to TRBJ2-1, with 10 bases fitting TRBD2. Germline loops: CDR1 SGHNT, CDR2 YYREEE (reference sequence). V dropped 0 bases and J dropped 7; count of bases not matched to a gene: 7. CDR3 length: 16 residues. This CDR3 is CASSLVSSGSYNEQFF. CDR3 bases: TGTGCCAGCAGCTTGGTTTCTAGCGGGAGTTATAATGAGCAGTTCTTC.

CDR3 in amino acids: CSAAGPYEQYF. CDR3 bases: TGCAGTGCCGCTGGGCCTTACGAGCAGTACTTC. This chain joins TRBV20-1 and TRBJ2-7; D is undetermined. V lost 6 bases and J 4 bases, leaving 10 bases between the germline ends. This CDR3 comprises 11 residues. The germline CDR1 and CDR2 sequences are DFQATT and SNEGSKA (reference sequence).

This clone appeared a few times. The genes are TRBV5-3 and TRBJ1-3; a weak D match, TRBD1 (6 bases). TRBV5-3 is given ORF status, its function remaining uncertain. This CDR3 contains 16 residues. Trimming removed 1 base from V and 9 bases from J, with 20 bases in between. The CDR3 reads CARSLPKDRRLITIYF. CDR3 in DNA: TGTGCCAGAAGCTTGCCCAAGGACAGAAGGTTGATCACCATATATTTT.

CDR3 nucleotides: TGTGCCAGCAGCTCCGGGGGGGATGAAAAACTGTTTTTT. Its translation is CASSSGGDEKLFF. The V call is TRBV9, the J call TRBJ1-4; tentatively, D is TRBD1 (5 bases). Germline CDR1 reads SGDLS; CDR2 reads YYNGEE. Trimming took 4 bases from V and 6 from J, leaving 10 bases between them. CDR3 length equals 13 residues.